The 10 T cell receptor beta chains below come from one sample, sequenced in a study of radiotherapy plus CTLA-4 blockade in lung cancer. Produced via immunoSEQ multiplex PCR; TCRdb's table is partial and in-frame only. Among tens of thousands of clones listed, about 78% were seen once. The sequencing used peripheral blood, collected from a patient treated with radiotherapy plus ipilimumab. These receptors originate from a human donor with non-small cell lung cancer that progressed on radiotherapy plus ipilimumab.

This chain links TRBV27 with TRBJ2-2, with D perhaps TRBD1 (5 bases). Germline V gene data show CDR1 as MNHEY and CDR2 as SMNVEV (reference sequence). CDR3 size: 14 residues. V gave up 6 bases and J gave up 6 bases, with 14 bases separating them. The CDR3 reads CASSSTVFPGELFF. The CDR3 region has the DNA TGTGCCAGCAGCTCGACAGTCTTCCCCGGGGAGCTGTTTTTT.

The chain joins TRBV7-6 to TRBJ2-1; TRBD2 matches 14 bases. The germline CDR1 and CDR2 sequences are SGHVS and FNYEAQ. The CDR3 is made up of 20 amino acids. Trimming at V came to 0 bases and at J to 7 bases, leaving 14 bases not matched to a gene. The CDR3 reads CASSLAAGTSGRGALNEQFF. CDR3 sequence (DNA): TGTGCCAGCAGCTTAGCGGCCGGGACTAGCGGGAGAGGGGCTTTGAATGAGCAGTTCTTC.

Only a few counts were recorded for this clone. The rearrangement joins TRBV28 to TRBJ2-7; D remains unclear. V shed 6 bases and J shed 2 bases, with 8 bases lying between them. The CDR3 extends over 12 amino acids. Germline CDR1 MDHEN, CDR2 SYDVKM. CDR3 bases: TGTGCCAGCAGACGATTGCCCTACGAGCAGTACTTC. It translates to CASRRLPYEQYF.

The V and J genes are TRBV4-3 and TRBJ1-4; D uncertain. The germline gives CDR1 LGHNA, CDR2 YSLEER. Trimming shortened V by 3 bases and J by 2 bases, and 10 bases separated the two germline ends. The CDR3 is 15 residues long. CDR3 sequence (DNA): TGCGCCAGCAGCCAGACGGGAGGGACTAATGAAAAACTGTTTTTT. This translates into CASSQTGGTNEKLFF.

CDR3 sequence (DNA): TGTGCCAGCAGTTGGGGCAGGGAGGGTACCCAGTACTTC. It is translated as CASSWGREGTQYF. V and J are TRBV28 and TRBJ2-5; 7 nucleotides agree with TRBD2. Germline loops: CDR1 MDHEN, CDR2 SYDVKM. The CDR3 is made up of 13 amino acids. Unmatched junction bases numbered 7, after V lost 4 bases and J lost 8 bases. The complete variable domain, with remaining parts taken from reference TRBV28 and TRBJ2-5, reads DVKVTQSSRYLVKRTGEKVFLECVQDMDHENMFWYRQDPGLGLRLIYFSYDVKMKEKGDIPEGYSVSREKKERFSLILESASTNQTSMYLCASSWGREGTQYFGPGTRLLVL.

On this clone itself: A junction boundary mismatches the germline segment, possibly from a read error. The V gene is TRBV28, the J gene TRBJ1-2; possibly TRBD1 for D (5 bases). The CDR3 contains 14 residues. Germline V gene data show CDR1 as MDHEN and CDR2 as SYDVKM. The CDR3 region has the DNA TGTGCCAGCAGCTTATTCGGGGGTACCTATGGCTACACCTTC. It encodes CASSLFGGTYGYTF.

This clone occurred once. The chain carries TRBV30 and TRBJ1-2; D is uncertain. V was clipped by 7 bases and J by 2 bases, with 17 bases between them. This CDR3 has 14 amino acids. CDR1 and CDR2 from the germline V gene are GTSNPN and SVGIG (reference sequence). In DNA, the CDR3 is TGTGCCTCAACCTTTGACTCGCAGAACTATGGCTACACCTTC. This codes for CASTFDSQNYGYTF.

This clone was seen more than once but under ten times. V usage is TRBV4-1 and J usage is TRBJ1-4; D is ambiguous. Trimming pared 0 bases from V and 1 base from J, leaving 6 bases between. Germline V CDR1 and CDR2: MGHRA, YSYEKL. The CDR3 sequence is 15 residues long. The CDR3 bases are TGCGCCAGCAGCCAAGATCCGAGAACTAATGAAAAACTGTTTTTT. Translating gives CASSQDPRTNEKLFF.

The chain has TRBV5-6 and TRBJ2-7, with D possibly TRBD1 on 6 matching bases. CDR1 is SGHDT, CDR2 YYEEEE, per germline. The CDR3 length is 15 residues. Trimming removed 2 bases at V and 0 bases at J, with 12 bases between. The CDR3 is CASSFQGTRSYEQYF. For the CDR3, the DNA is TGTGCCAGCAGCTTTCAGGGGACACGCTCCTACGAGCAGTACTTC.

The rearrangement links TRBV6-5 to TRBJ1-1, with TRBD1 as a possible D gene (6 bases). In germline, CDR1 is MNHEY, CDR2 SVGAGI. Trimming left V 0 bases short and J 1 base short, with 9 bases between. The CDR3 sequence is 15 residues long. The CDR3 reads CASSYSRGPNTEAFF. The DNA for the CDR3 is TGTGCCAGCAGTTACTCGCGGGGGCCGAACACTGAAGCTTTCTTT.